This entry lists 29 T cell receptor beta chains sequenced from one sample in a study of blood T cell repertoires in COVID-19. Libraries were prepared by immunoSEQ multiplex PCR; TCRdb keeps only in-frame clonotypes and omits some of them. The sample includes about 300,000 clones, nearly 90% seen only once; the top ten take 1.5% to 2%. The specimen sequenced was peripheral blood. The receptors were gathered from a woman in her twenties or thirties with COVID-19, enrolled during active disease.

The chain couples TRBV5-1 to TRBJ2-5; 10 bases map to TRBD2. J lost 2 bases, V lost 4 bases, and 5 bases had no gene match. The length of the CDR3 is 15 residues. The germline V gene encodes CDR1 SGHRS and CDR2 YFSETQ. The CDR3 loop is CASSPSTSGQETQYF. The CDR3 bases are TGCGCCAGCAGCCCCTCGACTAGCGGGCAAGAGACCCAGTACTTC.

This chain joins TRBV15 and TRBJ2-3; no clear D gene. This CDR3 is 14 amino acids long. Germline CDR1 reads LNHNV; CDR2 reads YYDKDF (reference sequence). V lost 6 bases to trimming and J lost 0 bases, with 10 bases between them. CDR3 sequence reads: CATRSVTSTDTQYF. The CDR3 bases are TGTGCCACCAGAAGCGTTACTAGCACAGATACGCAGTATTTT.

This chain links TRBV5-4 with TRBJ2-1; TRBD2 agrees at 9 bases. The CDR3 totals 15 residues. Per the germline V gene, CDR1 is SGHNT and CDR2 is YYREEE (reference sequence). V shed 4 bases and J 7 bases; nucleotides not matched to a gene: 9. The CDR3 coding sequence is TGTGCCAGCAGCCCCGGCGGGGGGGAATCGAATGAGCAGTTCTTC. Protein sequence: CASSPGGGESNEQFF.

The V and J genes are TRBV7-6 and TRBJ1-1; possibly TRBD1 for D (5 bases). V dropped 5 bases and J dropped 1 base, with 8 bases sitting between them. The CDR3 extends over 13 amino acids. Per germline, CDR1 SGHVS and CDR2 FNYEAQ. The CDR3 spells CASSVDRNTEAFF. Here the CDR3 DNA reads TGTGCCAGCAGCGTAGACAGGAACACTGAAGCTTTCTTT.

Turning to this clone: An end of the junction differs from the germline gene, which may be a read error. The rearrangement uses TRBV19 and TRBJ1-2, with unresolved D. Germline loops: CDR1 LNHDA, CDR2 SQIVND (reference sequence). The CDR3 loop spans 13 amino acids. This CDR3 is CASSSSTYGYGSF. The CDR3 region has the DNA TGTGCCAGTAGCAGCTCTACGTATGGCTACGGGTCCTTC. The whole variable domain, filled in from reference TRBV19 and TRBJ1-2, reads DGGITQSPKYLFRKEGQNVTLSCEQNLNHDAMYWYRQDPGQGLRLIYYSQIVNDFQKGDIAEGYSVSREKKESFPLTVTSAQKNPTAFYLCASSSSTYGYGSFGSGTRLTVV.

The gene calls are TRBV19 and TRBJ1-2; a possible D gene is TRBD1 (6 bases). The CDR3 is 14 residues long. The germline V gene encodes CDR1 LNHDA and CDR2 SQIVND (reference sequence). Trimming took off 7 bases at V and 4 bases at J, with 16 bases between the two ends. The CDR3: CASNPGGGTYGYTF. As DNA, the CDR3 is TGTGCCAGTAACCCGGGAGGGGGGACCTATGGCTACACCTTC.

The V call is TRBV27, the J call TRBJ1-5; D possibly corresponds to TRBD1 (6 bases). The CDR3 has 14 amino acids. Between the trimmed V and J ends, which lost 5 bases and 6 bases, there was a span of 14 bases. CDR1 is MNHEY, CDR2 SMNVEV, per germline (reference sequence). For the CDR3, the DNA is TGTGCCAGCAGTAAATCAACAGGGCGTCAGCCCCAGCATTTT. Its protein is CASSKSTGRQPQHF.

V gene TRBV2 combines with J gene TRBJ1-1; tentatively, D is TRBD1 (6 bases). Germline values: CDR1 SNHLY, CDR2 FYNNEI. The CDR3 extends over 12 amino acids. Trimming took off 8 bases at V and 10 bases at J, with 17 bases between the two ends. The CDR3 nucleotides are TGTGCCAGCGGCCTCCTTTCAGGGGTAGCTTTCTTT. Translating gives CASGLLSGVAFF.

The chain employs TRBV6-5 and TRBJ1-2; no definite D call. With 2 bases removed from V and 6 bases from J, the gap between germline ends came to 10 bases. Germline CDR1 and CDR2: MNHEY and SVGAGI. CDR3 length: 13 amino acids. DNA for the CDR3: TGTGCCAGCAGTTACGTCGGGTTCGATGGCTACACCTTC. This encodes CASSYVGFDGYTF.

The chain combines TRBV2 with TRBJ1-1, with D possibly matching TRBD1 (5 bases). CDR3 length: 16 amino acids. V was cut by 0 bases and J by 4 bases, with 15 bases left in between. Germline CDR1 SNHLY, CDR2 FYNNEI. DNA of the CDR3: TGTGCCAGCAGTGAAGCGCGGTTCGGGCAGGGCACTGAAGCTTTCTTT. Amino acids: CASSEARFGQGTEAFF.

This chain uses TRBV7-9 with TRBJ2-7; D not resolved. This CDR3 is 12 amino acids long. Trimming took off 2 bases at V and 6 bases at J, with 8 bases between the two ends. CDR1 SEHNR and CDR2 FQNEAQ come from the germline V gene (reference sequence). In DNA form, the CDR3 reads TGTGCCAGCAGCTTAAGTGTCAGCGAGCAGTACTTC. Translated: CASSLSVSEQYF.

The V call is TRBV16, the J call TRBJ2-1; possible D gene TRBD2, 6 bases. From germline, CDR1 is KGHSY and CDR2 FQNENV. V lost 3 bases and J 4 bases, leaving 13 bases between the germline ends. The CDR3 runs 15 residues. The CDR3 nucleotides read TGTGCCAGCAGCCATCAAACGGAGGGGTACAATGAGCAGTTCTTC. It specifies CASSHQTEGYNEQFF.

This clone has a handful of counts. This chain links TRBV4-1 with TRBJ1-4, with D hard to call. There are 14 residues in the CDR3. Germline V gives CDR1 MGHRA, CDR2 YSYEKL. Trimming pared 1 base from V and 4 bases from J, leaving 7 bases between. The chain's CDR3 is CASSQVQVNEKLFF. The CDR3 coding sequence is TGCGCCAGCAGCCAAGTCCAGGTTAATGAAAAACTGTTTTTT.

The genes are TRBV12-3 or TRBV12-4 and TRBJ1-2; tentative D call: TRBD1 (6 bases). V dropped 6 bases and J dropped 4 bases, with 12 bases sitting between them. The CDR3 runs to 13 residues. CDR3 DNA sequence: TGTGCCAGCAGAGGGGGGGGCCTCTATGGCTACACCTTC. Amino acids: CASRGGGLYGYTF.

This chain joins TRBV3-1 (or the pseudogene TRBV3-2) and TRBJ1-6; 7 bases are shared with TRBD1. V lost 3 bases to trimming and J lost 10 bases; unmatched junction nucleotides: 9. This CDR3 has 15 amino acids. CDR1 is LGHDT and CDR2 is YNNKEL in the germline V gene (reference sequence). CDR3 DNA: TGTGCCAGCAGCCACGGGACAGACCAGGGGTCACCCCTCCACTTT. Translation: CASSHGTDQGSPLHF.

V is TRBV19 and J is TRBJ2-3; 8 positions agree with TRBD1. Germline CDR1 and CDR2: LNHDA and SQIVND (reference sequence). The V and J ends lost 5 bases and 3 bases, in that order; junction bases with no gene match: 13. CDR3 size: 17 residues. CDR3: CASSPLDRGARTDTQYF. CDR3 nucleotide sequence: TGTGCCAGTAGTCCCCTTGACAGGGGAGCAAGGACAGATACGCAGTATTTT.

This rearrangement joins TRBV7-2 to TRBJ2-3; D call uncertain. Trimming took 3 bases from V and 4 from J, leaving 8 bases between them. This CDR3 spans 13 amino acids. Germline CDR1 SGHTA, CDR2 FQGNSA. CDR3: CASSFPPADTQYF. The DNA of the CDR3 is TGTGCCAGCAGCTTCCCCCCCGCAGATACGCAGTATTTT.

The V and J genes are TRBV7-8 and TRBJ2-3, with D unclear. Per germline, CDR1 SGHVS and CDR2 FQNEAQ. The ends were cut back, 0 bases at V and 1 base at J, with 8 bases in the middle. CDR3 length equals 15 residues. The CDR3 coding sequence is TGTGCCAGCAGCTTAGCCCACGGTGGCACAGATACGCAGTATTTT. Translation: CASSLAHGGTDTQYF.

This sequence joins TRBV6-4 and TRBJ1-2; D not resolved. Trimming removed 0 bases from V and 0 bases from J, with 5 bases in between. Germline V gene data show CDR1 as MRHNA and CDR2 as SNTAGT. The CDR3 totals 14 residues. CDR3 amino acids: CASSDSAANYGYTF. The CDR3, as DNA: TGTGCCAGCAGTGACTCGGCAGCTAACTATGGCTACACCTTC.

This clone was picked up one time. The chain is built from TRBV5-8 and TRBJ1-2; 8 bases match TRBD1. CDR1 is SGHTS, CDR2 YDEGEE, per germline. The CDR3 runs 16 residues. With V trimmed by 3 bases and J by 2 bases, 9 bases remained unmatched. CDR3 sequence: CASSSNRGNFNYGYTF. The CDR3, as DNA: TGTGCCAGCAGCTCCAACAGGGGGAACTTCAACTATGGCTACACCTTC.

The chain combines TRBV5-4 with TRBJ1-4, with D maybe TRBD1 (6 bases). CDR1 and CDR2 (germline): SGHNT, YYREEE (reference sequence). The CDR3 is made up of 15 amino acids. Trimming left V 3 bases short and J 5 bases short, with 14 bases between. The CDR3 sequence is CASSSSRGVNEKLFF. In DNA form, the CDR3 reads TGTGCCAGCAGCTCGAGCAGGGGCGTAAATGAAAAACTGTTTTTT.

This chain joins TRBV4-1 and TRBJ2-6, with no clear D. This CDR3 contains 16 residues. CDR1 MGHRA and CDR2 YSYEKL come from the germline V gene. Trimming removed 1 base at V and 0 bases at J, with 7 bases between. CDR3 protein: CASSQGRSSGANVLTF. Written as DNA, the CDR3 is TGCGCCAGCAGCCAAGGACGGAGCTCTGGGGCCAACGTCCTGACTTTC.

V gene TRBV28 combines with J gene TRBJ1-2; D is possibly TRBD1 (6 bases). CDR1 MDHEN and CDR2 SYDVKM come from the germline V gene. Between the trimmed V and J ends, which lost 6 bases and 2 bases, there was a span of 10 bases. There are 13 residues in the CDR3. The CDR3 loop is CASSETGNYGYTF. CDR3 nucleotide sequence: TGTGCCAGCAGCGAAACAGGGAACTATGGCTACACCTTC.

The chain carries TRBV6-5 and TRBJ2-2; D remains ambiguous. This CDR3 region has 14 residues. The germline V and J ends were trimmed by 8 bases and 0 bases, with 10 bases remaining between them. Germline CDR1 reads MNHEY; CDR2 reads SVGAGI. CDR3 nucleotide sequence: TGTGCCAGCTTTCTAAATCCGAACACCGGGGAGCTGTTTTTT. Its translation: CASFLNPNTGELFF.

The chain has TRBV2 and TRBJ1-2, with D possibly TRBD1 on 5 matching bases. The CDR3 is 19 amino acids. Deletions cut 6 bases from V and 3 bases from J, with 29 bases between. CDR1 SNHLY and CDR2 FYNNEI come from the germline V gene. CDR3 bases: TGTGCCAGCAGACCGGACGCGCCTAGGGAGGGACGGCCATACTATGGCTACACCTTC. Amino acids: CASRPDAPREGRPYYGYTF. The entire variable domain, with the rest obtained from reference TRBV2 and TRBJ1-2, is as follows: EPEVTQTPSHQVTQMGQEVILRCVPISNHLYFYWYRQILGQKVEFLVSFYNNEISEKSEIFDDQFSVERPDGSNFTLKIRSTKLEDSAMYFCASRPDAPREGRPYYGYTFGSGTRLTVV.

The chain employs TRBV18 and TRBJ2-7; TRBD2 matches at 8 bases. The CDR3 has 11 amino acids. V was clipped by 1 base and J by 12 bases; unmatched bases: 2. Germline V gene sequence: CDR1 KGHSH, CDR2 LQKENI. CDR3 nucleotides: TGTGCCAGCTCACCACAGCGGGGGTTGTACTTC. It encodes CASSPQRGLYF. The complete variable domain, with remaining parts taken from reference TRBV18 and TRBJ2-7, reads NAGVMQNPRHLVRRRGQEARLRCSPMKGHSHVYWYRQLPEEGLKFMVYLQKENIIDESGMPKERFSAEFPKEGPSILRIQQVVRGDSAAYFCASSPQRGLYFGPGTRLTVT.

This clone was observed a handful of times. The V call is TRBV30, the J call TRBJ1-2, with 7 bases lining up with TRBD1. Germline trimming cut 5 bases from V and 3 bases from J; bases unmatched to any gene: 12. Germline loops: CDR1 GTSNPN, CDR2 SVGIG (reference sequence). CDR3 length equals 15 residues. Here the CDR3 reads CAWEEQGTMDYGYTF. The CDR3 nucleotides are TGTGCCTGGGAAGAACAGGGGACAATGGACTATGGCTACACCTTC.

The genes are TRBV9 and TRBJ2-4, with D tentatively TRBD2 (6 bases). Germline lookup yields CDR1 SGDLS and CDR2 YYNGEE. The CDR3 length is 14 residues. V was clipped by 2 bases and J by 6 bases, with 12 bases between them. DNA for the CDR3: TGTGCCAGCAGCGTTGGAGGGGCGTTAAACATTCAGTACTTC. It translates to CASSVGGALNIQYF.

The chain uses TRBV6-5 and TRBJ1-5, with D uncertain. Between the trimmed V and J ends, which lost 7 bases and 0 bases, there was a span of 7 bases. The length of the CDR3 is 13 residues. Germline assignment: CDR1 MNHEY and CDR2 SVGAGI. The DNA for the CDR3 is TGTGCCAGCAAAACAGTTAGCAATCAGCCCCAGCATTTT. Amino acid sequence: CASKTVSNQPQHF.